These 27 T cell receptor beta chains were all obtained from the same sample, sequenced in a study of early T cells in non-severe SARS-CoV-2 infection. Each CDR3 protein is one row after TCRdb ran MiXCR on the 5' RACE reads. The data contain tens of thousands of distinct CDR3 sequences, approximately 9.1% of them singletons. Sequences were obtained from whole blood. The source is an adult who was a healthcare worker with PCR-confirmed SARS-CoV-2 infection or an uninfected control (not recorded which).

The CDR3, as DNA: TGTGCCAGCAGGGGGACTAGCGGGGGGATCACAGATACGCAGTATTTT. Its translation is CASRGTSGGITDTQYF. The chain has TRBV12-3 or TRBV12-4 and TRBJ2-3; 15 bases agree with TRBD2. This CDR3 comprises 16 residues. The J segment lost 2 bases and the V segment lost 6 bases, leaving 3 bases of the junction unmatched.

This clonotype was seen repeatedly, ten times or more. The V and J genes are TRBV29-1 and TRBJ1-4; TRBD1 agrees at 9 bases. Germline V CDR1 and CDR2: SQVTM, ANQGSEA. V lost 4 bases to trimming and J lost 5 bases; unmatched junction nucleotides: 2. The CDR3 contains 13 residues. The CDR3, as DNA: TGCAGCGTTGGCGGGACAGGGAATGAAAAACTGTTTTTT. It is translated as CSVGGTGNEKLFF.

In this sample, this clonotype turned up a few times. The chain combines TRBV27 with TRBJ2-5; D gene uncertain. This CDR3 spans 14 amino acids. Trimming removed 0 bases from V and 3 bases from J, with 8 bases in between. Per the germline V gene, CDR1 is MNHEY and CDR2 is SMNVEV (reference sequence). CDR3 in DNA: TGTGCCAGCAGTTTATCGCAAACGAAAGAGACCCAGTACTTC. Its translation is CASSLSQTKETQYF.

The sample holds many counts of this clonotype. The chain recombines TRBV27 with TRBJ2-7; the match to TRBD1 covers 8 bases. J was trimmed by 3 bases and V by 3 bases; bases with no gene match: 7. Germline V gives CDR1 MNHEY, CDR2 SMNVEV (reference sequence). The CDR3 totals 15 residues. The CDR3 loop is CASSFGTGNVYEQYF. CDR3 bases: TGTGCCAGCAGTTTTGGGACAGGAAACGTCTACGAGCAGTACTTC.

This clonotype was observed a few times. CDR3 nucleotides: TGTGCCAGCAGCTCCGGGACTCGAAACTCCTACGAGCAGTACTTC. Translating it yields CASSSGTRNSYEQYF. V usage is TRBV11-2 and J usage is TRBJ2-7; D possibly corresponds to TRBD2 (6 bases). Germline assignment: CDR1 SGHAT and CDR2 FQNNGV. The CDR3 consists of 15 residues. The V and J ends lost 4 bases and 0 bases respectively, with 13 bases between them.

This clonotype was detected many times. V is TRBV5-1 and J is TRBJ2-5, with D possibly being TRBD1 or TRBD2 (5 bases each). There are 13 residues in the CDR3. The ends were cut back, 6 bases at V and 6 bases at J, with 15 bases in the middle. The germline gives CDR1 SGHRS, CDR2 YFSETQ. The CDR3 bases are TGCGCCAGCAATAGGGACGAGTTCCAGACCCAGTACTTC. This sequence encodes CASNRDEFQTQYF.

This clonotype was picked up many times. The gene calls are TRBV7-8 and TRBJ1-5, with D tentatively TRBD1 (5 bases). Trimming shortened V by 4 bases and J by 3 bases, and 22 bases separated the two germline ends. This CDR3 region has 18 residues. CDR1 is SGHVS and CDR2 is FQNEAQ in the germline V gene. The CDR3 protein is CASSSKLSLGDDNQPQHF. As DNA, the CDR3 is TGTGCCAGCAGCTCGAAACTTTCCTTAGGGGACGACAATCAGCCCCAGCATTTT.

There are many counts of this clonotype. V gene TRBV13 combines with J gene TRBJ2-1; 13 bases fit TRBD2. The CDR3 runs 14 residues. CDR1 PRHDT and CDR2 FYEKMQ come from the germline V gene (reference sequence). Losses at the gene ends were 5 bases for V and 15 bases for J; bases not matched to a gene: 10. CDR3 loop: CASSGELAGGLRFF. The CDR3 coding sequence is TGTGCCAGCAGCGGAGAACTAGCGGGGGGGCTACGGTTCTTC.

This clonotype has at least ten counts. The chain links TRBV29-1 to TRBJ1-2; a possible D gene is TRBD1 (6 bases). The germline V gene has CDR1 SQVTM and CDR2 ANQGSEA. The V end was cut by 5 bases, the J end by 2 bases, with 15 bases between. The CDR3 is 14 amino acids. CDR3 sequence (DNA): TGCAGCGTTCGTAAGGGGGGAGGGAACTATGGCTACACCTTC. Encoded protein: CSVRKGGGNYGYTF.

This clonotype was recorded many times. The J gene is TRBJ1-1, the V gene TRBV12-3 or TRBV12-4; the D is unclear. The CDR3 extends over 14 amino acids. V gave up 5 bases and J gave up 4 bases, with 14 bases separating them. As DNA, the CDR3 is TGTGCCAGCAGTCACACCAGGTGGGGCACTGAAGCTTTCTTT. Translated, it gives CASSHTRWGTEAFF.

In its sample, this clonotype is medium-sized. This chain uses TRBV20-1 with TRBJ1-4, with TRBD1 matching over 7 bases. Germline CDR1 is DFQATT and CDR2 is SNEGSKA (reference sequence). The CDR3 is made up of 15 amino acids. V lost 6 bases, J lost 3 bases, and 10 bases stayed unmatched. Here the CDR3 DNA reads TGCAGTGCACACCTTTCTACAGGGGCTAATGAAAAACTGTTTTTT. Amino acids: CSAHLSTGANEKLFF.

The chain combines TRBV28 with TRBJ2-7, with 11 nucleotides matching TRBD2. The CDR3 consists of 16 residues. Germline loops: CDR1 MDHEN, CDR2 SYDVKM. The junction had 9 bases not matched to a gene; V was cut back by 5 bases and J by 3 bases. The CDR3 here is CASSTQILAGDYEQYF. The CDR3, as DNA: TGTGCCAGCAGTACCCAAATACTAGCGGGGGACTACGAGCAGTACTTC.

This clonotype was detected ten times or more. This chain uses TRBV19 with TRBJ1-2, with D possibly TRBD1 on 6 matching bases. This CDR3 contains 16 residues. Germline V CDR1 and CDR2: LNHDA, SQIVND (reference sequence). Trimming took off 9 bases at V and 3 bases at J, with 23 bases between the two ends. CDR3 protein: CASRSTGAAIDYGYTF. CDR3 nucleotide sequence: TGTGCCAGCCGTTCGACAGGCGCCGCTATAGACTATGGCTACACCTTC.

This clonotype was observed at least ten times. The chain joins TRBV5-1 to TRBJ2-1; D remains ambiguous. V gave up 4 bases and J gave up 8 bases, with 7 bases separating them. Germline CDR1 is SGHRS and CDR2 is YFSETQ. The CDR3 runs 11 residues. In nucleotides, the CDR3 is TGCGCCAGCAGCCTGTTTCATGAGCAGTTCTTC. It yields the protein CASSLFHEQFF.

CDR3 coding DNA: TGTGCCAGCAGCTCCAGGGGGCGCATCAACGAGCAGTACTTC. It translates to CASSSRGRINEQYF. This sequence joins TRBV7-8 and TRBJ2-7; TRBD1 matches at 8 bases. Germline CDR1 is SGHVS and CDR2 is FQNEAQ. The V and J ends lost 4 bases and 5 bases, in that order; junction bases with no gene match: 7. This CDR3 is built from 14 residues.

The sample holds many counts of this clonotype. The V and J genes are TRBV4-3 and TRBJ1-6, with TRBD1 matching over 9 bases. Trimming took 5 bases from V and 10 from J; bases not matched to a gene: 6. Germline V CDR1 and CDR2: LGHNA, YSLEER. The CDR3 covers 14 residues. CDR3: CASSVLQGASPLHF. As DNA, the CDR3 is TGCGCCAGCAGCGTATTACAGGGGGCATCACCCCTCCACTTT.

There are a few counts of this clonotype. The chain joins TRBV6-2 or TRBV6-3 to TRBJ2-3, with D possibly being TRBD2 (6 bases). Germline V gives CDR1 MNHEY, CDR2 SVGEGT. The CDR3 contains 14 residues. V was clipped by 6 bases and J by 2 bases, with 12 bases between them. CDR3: CASSSRDFTDTQYF. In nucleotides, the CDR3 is TGTGCCAGCAGCTCCCGGGACTTCACAGATACGCAGTATTTT.

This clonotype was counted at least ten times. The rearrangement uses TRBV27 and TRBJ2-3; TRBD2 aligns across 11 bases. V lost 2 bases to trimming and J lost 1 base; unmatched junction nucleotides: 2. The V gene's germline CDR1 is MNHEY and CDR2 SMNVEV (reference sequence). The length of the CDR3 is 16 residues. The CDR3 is CASSLLAGGRTDTQYF. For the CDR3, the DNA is TGTGCCAGCAGTTTACTAGCGGGGGGACGCACAGATACGCAGTATTTT.

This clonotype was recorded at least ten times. CDR3 sequence (DNA): TGTGCCAGCAGCTTATCTTCAGGATCTGAAGCTTTCTTT. It yields the protein CASSLSSGSEAFF. The chain links TRBV7-6 to TRBJ1-1; D unresolved. The CDR3 totals 13 residues. The germline V gene has CDR1 SGHVS and CDR2 FNYEAQ. With 2 bases removed from V and 6 bases from J, the gap between germline ends came to 10 bases.

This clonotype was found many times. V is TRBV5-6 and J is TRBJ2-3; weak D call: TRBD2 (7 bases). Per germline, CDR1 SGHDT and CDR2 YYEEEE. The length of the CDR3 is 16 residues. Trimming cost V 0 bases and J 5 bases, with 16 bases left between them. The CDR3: CASSLATRGRGDTQYF. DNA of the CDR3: TGTGCCAGCAGCTTGGCCACGAGGGGGAGGGGAGATACGCAGTATTTT.

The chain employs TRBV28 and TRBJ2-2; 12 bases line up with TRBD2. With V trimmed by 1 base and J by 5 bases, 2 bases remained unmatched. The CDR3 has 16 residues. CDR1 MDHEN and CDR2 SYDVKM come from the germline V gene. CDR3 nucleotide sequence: TGTGCCAGCAGTTTATTCACTAGCGGGGGGACCGGGGAGCTGTTTTTT. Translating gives CASSLFTSGGTGELFF.

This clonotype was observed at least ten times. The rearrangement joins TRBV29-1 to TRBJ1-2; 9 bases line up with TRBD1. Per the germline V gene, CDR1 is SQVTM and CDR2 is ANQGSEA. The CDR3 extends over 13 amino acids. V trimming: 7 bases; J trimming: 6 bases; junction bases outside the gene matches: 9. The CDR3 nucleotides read TGCAGCGCTATCGGGACAGGGCGTGATGGCTACACCTTC. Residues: CSAIGTGRDGYTF.

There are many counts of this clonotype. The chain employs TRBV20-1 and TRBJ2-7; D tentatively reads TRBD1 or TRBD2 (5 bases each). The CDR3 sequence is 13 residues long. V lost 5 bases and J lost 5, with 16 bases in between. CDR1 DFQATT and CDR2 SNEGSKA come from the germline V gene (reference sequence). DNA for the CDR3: TGCAGTGCTCACAGGTGGGAGAACGACGAGCAGTACTTC. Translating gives CSAHRWENDEQYF.

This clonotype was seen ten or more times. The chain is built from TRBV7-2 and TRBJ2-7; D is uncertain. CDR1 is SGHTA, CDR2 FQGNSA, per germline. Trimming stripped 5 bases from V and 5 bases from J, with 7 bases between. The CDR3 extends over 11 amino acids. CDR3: CASSPRDEQYF. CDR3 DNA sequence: TGTGCCAGCAGCCCTCGTGACGAGCAGTACTTC.

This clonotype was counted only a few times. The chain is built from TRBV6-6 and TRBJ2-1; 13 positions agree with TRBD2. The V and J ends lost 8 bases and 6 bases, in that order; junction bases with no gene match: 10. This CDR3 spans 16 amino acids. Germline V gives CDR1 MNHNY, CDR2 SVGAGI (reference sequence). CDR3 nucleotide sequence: TGTGCCAGCGGATCAACTAGCGGGGGGGCCGGCAATGAGCAGTTCTTC. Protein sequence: CASGSTSGGAGNEQFF.

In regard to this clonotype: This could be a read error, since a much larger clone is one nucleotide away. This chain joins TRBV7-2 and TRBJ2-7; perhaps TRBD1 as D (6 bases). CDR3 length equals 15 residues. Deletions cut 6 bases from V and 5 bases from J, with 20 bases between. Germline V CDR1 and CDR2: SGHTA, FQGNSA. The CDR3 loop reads CASSYQDRRWNEQYF. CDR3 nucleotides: TGTGCCAGCAGTTACCAAGACAGGAGGTGGAACGAGCAGTACTTC.

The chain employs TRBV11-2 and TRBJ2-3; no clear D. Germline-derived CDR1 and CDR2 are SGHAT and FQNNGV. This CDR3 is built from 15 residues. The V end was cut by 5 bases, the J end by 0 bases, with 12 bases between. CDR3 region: CASSPNLDSTDTQYF. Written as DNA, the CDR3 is TGTGCCAGCAGCCCTAACCTGGACAGCACAGATACGCAGTATTTT.